The 5 T cell receptor beta chains presented below share a single source sample, sequenced in a study of blood T cell repertoires in COVID-19. This table comes from immunoSEQ multiplex PCR, and its TCRdb copy is limited to in-frame clones, with some not included. This table holds roughly 120,000 clones, around nine tenths found once. Sequencing input: peripheral blood. The origin of the receptors is a human donor with active COVID-19. The donor label of this sample is uncertain.

The chain couples TRBV28 to TRBJ1-2; TRBD1 might be the D (5 bases). The CDR3 spans 14 residues. Trimming removed 3 bases at V and 5 bases at J, with 13 bases between. Germline CDR1 and CDR2: MDHEN and SYDVKM. The CDR3 loop is CASSFYPGTYGYTF. CDR3 sequence (DNA): TGTGCCAGCAGTTTTTACCCAGGGACTTATGGCTACACCTTC.

The rearrangement links TRBV18 to TRBJ2-1; TRBD1 aligns across 9 bases. V lost 3 bases and J lost 6; bases outside the gene matches: 6. The CDR3 loop spans 15 amino acids. Germline loops: CDR1 KGHSH, CDR2 LQKENI. CDR3 nucleotide sequence: TGTGCCAGCTCACCCAACAGGGGGCGCTTCAATGAGCAGTTCTTC. This sequence encodes CASSPNRGRFNEQFF. The full variable domain, its missing parts supplied by reference TRBV18 and TRBJ2-1, is NAGVMQNPRHLVRRRGQEARLRCSPMKGHSHVYWYRQLPEEGLKFMVYLQKENIIDESGMPKERFSAEFPKEGPSILRIQQVVRGDSAAYFCASSPNRGRFNEQFFGPGTRLTVL.

Remarks on this clone: One end of the junction does not line up with germline, which may come from a read error. Different DNA sequences within this sample yield the same CDR3. The rearrangement uses TRBV5-4 and TRBJ2-3, with D possibly being TRBD2 (6 bases). This CDR3 is 13 amino acids long. The germline V gene has CDR1 SGHNT and CDR2 YYREEE (reference sequence). The CDR3 is CASSSGGSDTQYF. The CDR3 coding sequence is TGTGCCAGTAGCTCCGGAGGGTCAGATACGCAGTATTTT.

The CDR3 spells CASSLDLMGRYNEQFF. CDR3 DNA: TGTGCCAGCAGCTTGGACCTGATGGGCAGGTACAATGAGCAGTTCTTC. The chain employs TRBV5-4 and TRBJ2-1; no clear D. The V gene's germline CDR1 is SGHNT and CDR2 YYREEE (reference sequence). Trimming took 0 bases from V and 4 from J, leaving 14 bases between them. This CDR3 has 16 amino acids. Based on the CDR3 plus reference TRBV5-4 and TRBJ2-1, the full variable domain is ETGVTQSPTHLIKTRGQQVTLRCSSQSGHNTVSWYQQALGQGPQFIFQYYREEENGRGNFPPRFSGLQFPNYSSELNVNALELDDSALYLCASSLDLMGRYNEQFFGPGTRLTVL.

The V and J genes are TRBV28 and TRBJ2-7, with 8 bases matching TRBD1. Germline CDR1 and CDR2: MDHEN and SYDVKM. Unmatched junction bases numbered 5, after V lost 5 bases and J lost 5 bases. The CDR3 extends over 13 amino acids. CDR3 residues: CASSPGGRHEQYF. Here the CDR3 DNA reads TGTGCCAGCAGTCCAGGGGGCCGACACGAGCAGTACTTC.